This T cell receptor beta chain was profiled in a study of response to subunit inactivated influenza vaccine. The CDR3 has 13 residues. The V end lost 2 bases, the J end lost 1 base, and 0 bases lay between the germline ends. Study observations and caveats: Authors suggested each seasonal influenza vaccination recruits few new T cells.

In this sample, this clonotype turned up many times. As yet, its antigen is unknown. From the RT-PCR reads, TCRdb called clonotypes with MiXCR, one entry per CDR3 protein. Among 490,000 or so distinct CDR3 sequences listed, approximately 7.6% were seen once. The chain employs TRBV12-3 or TRBV12-4 and TRBJ2-6; D remains ambiguous. This TCR was recovered from a man between 50 and 69 years old who received an inactivated influenza vaccine. The sequencing here drew on PBMCs from blood, taken less than 30 months after vaccination. CDR3 nucleotides: TGTGCCAGCAGTTTATCTGGGGCCAACGTCCTGACTTTC. The encoded protein is CASSLSGANVLTF.